A selection of T cell receptor beta chains follows, all from one sample in a study of T cell changes during pregnancy in multiple sclerosis. Using immunoSEQ multiplex PCR, the repertoire was profiled, and TCRdb retains in-frame clones only, with some absent. The sample includes about 73,000 clones, about 92% of them seen just once. The sequencing here drew on peripheral blood, taken in the second trimester of pregnancy. The source is a female donor in good health, enrolled as a control in a pregnancy study. The CDR3 runs from the conserved cysteine through the conserved F or W. A D gene is named only where the DNA matches it firmly. Size is stated for part of the rows, as once, few or many counts, or as a class when the clone is expanded.

CDR3 protein: CASSEGGNQPQHF; CDR3 DNA: TGTGCCAGCAGTGAAGGGGGCAATCAGCCCCAGCATTTT; CDR3 length: 13; D gene: -; J gene: TRBJ1-5; clone size: -; V gene: TRBV27
CDR3 protein: CASSQRGGTDTQYF; CDR3 DNA: TGCGCCAGCAGCCAACGGGGGGGCACAGATACGCAGTATTTT; CDR3 length: 14; D gene: TRBD2; J gene: TRBJ2-3; clone size: -; V gene: TRBV4-3
CDR3 protein: CASSLVVGNRNEQFF; CDR3 DNA: TGCGCCAGCAGCTTGGTTGTCGGGAATAGGAATGAGCAGTTCTTC; CDR3 length: 15; D gene: -; J gene: TRBJ2-1; clone size: -; V gene: TRBV5-1
CDR3 protein: CASSETLRGTYTGELFF; CDR3 DNA: TGTGCCAGCAGTGAAACTCTCAGGGGGACGTACACCGGGGAGCTGTTTTTT; CDR3 length: 17; D gene: TRBD1; J gene: TRBJ2-2; clone size: -; V gene: TRBV6-4
CDR3 protein: CATTPLGSGGYGYTF; CDR3 DNA: TGTGCCACTACTCCTTTAGGATCAGGGGGATATGGCTACACCTTC; CDR3 length: 15; D gene: TRBD1; J gene: TRBJ1-2; clone size: once; V gene: TRBV19
CDR3 protein: CASSSGETQYF; CDR3 DNA: TGTGCCAGCAGCTCGGGGGAGACCCAGTACTTC; CDR3 length: 11; D gene: -; J gene: TRBJ2-5; clone size: -; V gene: TRBV11-2
CDR3 protein: CASSSQTGGRTEAFF; CDR3 DNA: TGCGCCAGCAGCAGCCAGACAGGGGGCCGGACAGAAGCTTTCTTT; CDR3 length: 15; D gene: TRBD1; J gene: TRBJ1-1; clone size: -; V gene: TRBV4-3
CDR3 protein: CASSSGTTNTEAFF; CDR3 DNA: TGTGCCAGCAGCTCGGGGACAACGAACACTGAAGCTTTCTTT; CDR3 length: 14; D gene: -; J gene: TRBJ1-1; clone size: -; V gene: TRBV5-4
CDR3 protein: CASSQVGLEGYEQYF; CDR3 DNA: TGCGCCAGCAGCCAAGTTGGATTGGAGGGCTACGAGCAGTACTTC; CDR3 length: 15; D gene: -; J gene: TRBJ2-7; clone size: -; V gene: TRBV4-3
CDR3 protein: CASSSRGNTEAFF; CDR3 DNA: TGTGCCAGCAGTTCCAGGGGTAACACTGAAGCTTTCTTT; CDR3 length: 13; D gene: -; J gene: TRBJ1-1; clone size: -; V gene: TRBV6-5
CDR3 protein: CASSQAQDQPQHF; CDR3 DNA: TGCGCCAGCAGCCAAGCACAGGATCAGCCCCAGCATTTT; CDR3 length: 13; D gene: -; J gene: TRBJ1-5; clone size: -; V gene: TRBV4-3
CDR3 protein: CASSQGGRSPLHF; CDR3 DNA: TGTGCCAGCAGTCAAGGGGGCCGGTCACCCCTCCACTTT; CDR3 length: 13; D gene: TRBD1; J gene: TRBJ1-6; clone size: -; V gene: TRBV6-5
CDR3 protein: CASSLDGNQPQHF; CDR3 DNA: TGTGCCAGCAGCTTGGACGGGAATCAGCCCCAGCATTTT; CDR3 length: 13; D gene: -; J gene: TRBJ1-5; clone size: -; V gene: TRBV5-6
CDR3 protein: CASSPPGQNTDTQYF; CDR3 DNA: TGTGCCAGCAGTCCTCCGGGACAGAACACAGATACGCAGTATTTT; CDR3 length: 15; D gene: TRBD1; J gene: TRBJ2-3; clone size: -; V gene: TRBV6-6
CDR3 protein: CASSLFPKETQYF; CDR3 DNA: TGTGCCAGCAGCTTATTCCCTAAAGAGACCCAGTACTTC; CDR3 length: 13; D gene: -; J gene: TRBJ2-5; clone size: -; V gene: TRBV7-3
CDR3 protein: CASSFGGTEAFF; CDR3 DNA: TGTGCCAGCAGCTTCGGGGGCACTGAAGCTTTCTTT; CDR3 length: 12; D gene: -; J gene: TRBJ1-1; clone size: -; V gene: TRBV6-6
CDR3 protein: CASSPLGGDTEAFF; CDR3 DNA: TGTGCCAGCAGCCCATTAGGGGGGGACACTGAAGCTTTCTTT; CDR3 length: 14; D gene: -; J gene: TRBJ1-1; clone size: -; V gene: TRBV7-8
CDR3 protein: CASSQESSRGYEQYF; CDR3 DNA: TGCGCCAGCAGCCAAGAGTCAAGTCGAGGATACGAGCAGTACTTC; CDR3 length: 15; D gene: -; J gene: TRBJ2-7; clone size: once; V gene: TRBV4-1
CDR3 protein: CASRETGDPGYTF; CDR3 DNA: TGTGCCAGCAGGGAGACAGGGGACCCTGGCTACACCTTC; CDR3 length: 13; D gene: TRBD1; J gene: TRBJ1-2; clone size: -; V gene: TRBV6-1
CDR3 protein: CASSPSLRLAKNIQYF; CDR3 DNA: TGTGCCAGCAGCCCCTCCTTGCGCCTAGCCAAAAACATTCAGTACTTC; CDR3 length: 16; D gene: -; J gene: TRBJ2-4; clone size: -; V gene: TRBV27
CDR3 protein: CAWSGGVTDTQYF; CDR3 DNA: TGTGCCTGGAGTGGGGGGGTCACAGATACGCAGTATTTT; CDR3 length: 13; D gene: -; J gene: TRBJ2-3; clone size: -; V gene: TRBV30
CDR3 protein: CASTGQGNTEAFF; CDR3 DNA: TGTGCCAGCACAGGGCAGGGTAACACTGAAGCTTTCTTT; CDR3 length: 13; D gene: -; J gene: TRBJ1-1; clone size: once; V gene: TRBV6-1
CDR3 protein: CASSPPDSPGANVLTF; CDR3 DNA: TGTGCCAGCAGCCCCCCGGACAGTCCTGGGGCCAACGTCCTGACTTTC; CDR3 length: 16; D gene: -; J gene: TRBJ2-6; clone size: -; V gene: TRBV6-6
CDR3 protein: CAWSGGRNYGYTF; CDR3 DNA: TGTGCCTGGAGTGGGGGCAGAAACTATGGCTACACCTTC; CDR3 length: 13; D gene: -; J gene: TRBJ1-2; clone size: -; V gene: TRBV30
CDR3 protein: CAISEGQGAKNTEAFF; CDR3 DNA: TGTGCCATCAGTGAAGGGCAGGGGGCCAAGAACACTGAAGCTTTCTTT; CDR3 length: 16; D gene: TRBD1; J gene: TRBJ1-1; clone size: -; V gene: TRBV10-3
CDR3 protein: CASTGGSGYTF; CDR3 DNA: TGTGCCAGCACCGGGGGAAGTGGCTACACCTTC; CDR3 length: 11; D gene: -; J gene: TRBJ1-2; clone size: -; V gene: TRBV28
CDR3 protein: CASSLDGLKAFF; CDR3 DNA: TGTGCCAGCAGTTTAGACGGGTTGAAAGCTTTCTTT; CDR3 length: 12; D gene: -; J gene: TRBJ1-1; clone size: -; V gene: TRBV27
CDR3 protein: CASSDSAGGYEQFF; CDR3 DNA: TGTGCCAGCAGTGATTCTGCGGGCGGATATGAGCAGTTCTTC; CDR3 length: 14; D gene: -; J gene: TRBJ2-1; clone size: few; V gene: TRBV6-4
CDR3 protein: CASWIQGAGELFF; CDR3 DNA: TGTGCCAGTTGGATACAGGGGGCCGGGGAGCTGTTTTTT; CDR3 length: 13; D gene: TRBD1; J gene: TRBJ2-2; clone size: -; V gene: TRBV6-6
CDR3 protein: CASSHEDRADYGYTF; CDR3 DNA: TGCGCCAGCAGCCACGAAGACAGGGCAGACTATGGCTACACCTTC; CDR3 length: 15; D gene: TRBD1; J gene: TRBJ1-2; clone size: -; V gene: TRBV4-3
CDR3 protein: CASSEPGQGAEGYTF; CDR3 DNA: TGTGCCAGCAGTGAACCAGGACAGGGGGCGGAGGGCTACACCTTC; CDR3 length: 15; D gene: TRBD1; J gene: TRBJ1-2; clone size: -; V gene: TRBV6-1
CDR3 protein: CATRGTVGVYGYTF; CDR3 DNA: TGTGCCACTAGGGGGACAGTGGGAGTCTATGGCTACACCTTC; CDR3 length: 14; D gene: TRBD1; J gene: TRBJ1-2; clone size: -; V gene: TRBV27
CDR3 protein: CASSSDGTGSTDTQYF; CDR3 DNA: TGTGCCAGCAGCTCGGACGGGACAGGGAGCACAGATACGCAGTATTTT; CDR3 length: 16; D gene: TRBD1; J gene: TRBJ2-3; clone size: -; V gene: TRBV7-8
CDR3 protein: CASSLGVTPIHQYF; CDR3 DNA: TGTGCCAGCAGCTTAGGGGTGACGCCTATCCACCAGTATTTT; CDR3 length: 14; D gene: -; J gene: TRBJ2-3; clone size: -; V gene: TRBV5-5
CDR3 protein: CASSSRSGVLGYGYTF; CDR3 DNA: TGTGCCAGCAGTTCCAGATCGGGGGTCCTTGGGTATGGCTACACCTTC; CDR3 length: 16; D gene: -; J gene: TRBJ1-2; clone size: many; V gene: TRBV28
CDR3 protein: CASSPQGSNQPQHF; CDR3 DNA: TGTGCCAGCTCACCTCAGGGGAGCAATCAGCCCCAGCATTTT; CDR3 length: 14; D gene: -; J gene: TRBJ1-5; clone size: -; V gene: TRBV18
CDR3 protein: CASSLYWTSKNEKLFF; CDR3 DNA: TGTGCCAGCAGTTTATACTGGACATCCAAGAATGAAAAACTGTTTTTT; CDR3 length: 16; D gene: -; J gene: TRBJ1-4; clone size: -; V gene: TRBV27
CDR3 protein: CAWRDRGRHTDTQYF; CDR3 DNA: TGTGCCTGGAGGGACAGGGGGCGCCACACAGATACGCAGTATTTT; CDR3 length: 15; D gene: TRBD1; J gene: TRBJ2-3; clone size: -; V gene: TRBV30
CDR3 protein: CASSVTYSGSVYNEQFF; CDR3 DNA: TGTGCCAGCAGTGTTACCTACTCGGGTTCGGTCTACAATGAGCAGTTCTTC; CDR3 length: 17; D gene: -; J gene: TRBJ2-1; clone size: -; V gene: TRBV6-4
CDR3 protein: CASSTRQGRDGSYNSPLHF; CDR3 DNA: TGTGCCAGCAGCACCCGACAGGGGAGGGATGGCTCCTATAATTCACCCCTCCACTTT; CDR3 length: 19; D gene: TRBD1; J gene: TRBJ1-6; clone size: -; V gene: TRBV9
CDR3 protein: CASSPRTTRASTDTQYF; CDR3 DNA: TGTGCCAGCAGTCCCAGAACGACTAGGGCTAGCACAGATACGCAGTATTTT; CDR3 length: 17; D gene: -; J gene: TRBJ2-3; clone size: -; V gene: TRBV27
CDR3 protein: CASSYSRGTGGNGYTF; CDR3 DNA: TGTGCCAGCAGTTACTCGAGGGGGACAGGGGGGAATGGCTACACCTTC; CDR3 length: 16; D gene: TRBD1; J gene: TRBJ1-2; clone size: -; V gene: TRBV6-5
CDR3 protein: CASSGPGGPNTGELFF; CDR3 DNA: TGTGCCAGCAGCGGGCCGGGGGGGCCGAACACCGGGGAGCTGTTTTTT; CDR3 length: 16; D gene: TRBD2; J gene: TRBJ2-2; clone size: -; V gene: TRBV9
CDR3 protein: CSDRDRGTGELFF; CDR3 DNA: TGCAGCGACCGGGACAGGGGTACCGGGGAGCTGTTTTTT; CDR3 length: 13; D gene: TRBD1; J gene: TRBJ2-2; clone size: -; V gene: TRBV29-1
CDR3 protein: CASSLEADTQYF; CDR3 DNA: TGTGCCAGCAGCTTGGAAGCTGATACGCAGTATTTT; CDR3 length: 12; D gene: -; J gene: TRBJ2-3; clone size: -; V gene: TRBV5-4
CDR3 protein: CASRLTGGADTGELFF; CDR3 DNA: TGTGCCAGCAGATTGACAGGGGGCGCCGACACCGGGGAGCTGTTTTTT; CDR3 length: 16; D gene: TRBD1; J gene: TRBJ2-2; clone size: -; V gene: TRBV27
CDR3 protein: CASPSGTEDYEQYF; CDR3 DNA: TGTGCCAGCCCGTCCGGGACAGAAGATTACGAGCAGTACTTC; CDR3 length: 14; D gene: TRBD1; J gene: TRBJ2-7; clone size: -; V gene: TRBV9
CDR3 protein: CAISDRVNEAFF; CDR3 DNA: TGTGCCATCAGTGACCGCGTAAACGAAGCTTTCTTT; CDR3 length: 12; D gene: -; J gene: TRBJ1-1; clone size: -; V gene: TRBV10-3
CDR3 protein: CASSPTGGNRYNEQFF; CDR3 DNA: TGTGCCAGCAGCCCAACAGGGGGCAATCGATACAATGAGCAGTTCTTC; CDR3 length: 16; D gene: TRBD1; J gene: TRBJ2-1; clone size: once; V gene: TRBV9
CDR3 protein: CASSLGRAGAYEQYF; CDR3 DNA: TGTGCCAGCAGCTTGGGTAGGGCAGGGGCCTACGAGCAGTACTTC; CDR3 length: 15; D gene: -; J gene: TRBJ2-7; clone size: -; V gene: TRBV5-4
CDR3 protein: CASSVGLVTEAFF; CDR3 DNA: TGTGCCAGCAGCGTAGGGCTCGTCACTGAAGCTTTCTTT; CDR3 length: 13; D gene: -; J gene: TRBJ1-1; clone size: -; V gene: TRBV9
CDR3 protein: CASSLGQMNTEAFF; CDR3 DNA: TGTGCCAGCAGCTTGGGACAAATGAACACTGAAGCTTTCTTT; CDR3 length: 14; D gene: -; J gene: TRBJ1-1; clone size: -; V gene: TRBV9
CDR3 protein: CSYGGYTF; CDR3 DNA: TGCAGCTACGGTGGCTACACCTTC; CDR3 length: 8; D gene: -; J gene: TRBJ1-2; clone size: -; V gene: TRBV20-1
CDR3 protein: CASSLSRTQETQYF; CDR3 DNA: TGTGCCAGCAGTTTATCGCGGACACAAGAGACCCAGTACTTC; CDR3 length: 14; D gene: -; J gene: TRBJ2-5; clone size: -; V gene: TRBV28